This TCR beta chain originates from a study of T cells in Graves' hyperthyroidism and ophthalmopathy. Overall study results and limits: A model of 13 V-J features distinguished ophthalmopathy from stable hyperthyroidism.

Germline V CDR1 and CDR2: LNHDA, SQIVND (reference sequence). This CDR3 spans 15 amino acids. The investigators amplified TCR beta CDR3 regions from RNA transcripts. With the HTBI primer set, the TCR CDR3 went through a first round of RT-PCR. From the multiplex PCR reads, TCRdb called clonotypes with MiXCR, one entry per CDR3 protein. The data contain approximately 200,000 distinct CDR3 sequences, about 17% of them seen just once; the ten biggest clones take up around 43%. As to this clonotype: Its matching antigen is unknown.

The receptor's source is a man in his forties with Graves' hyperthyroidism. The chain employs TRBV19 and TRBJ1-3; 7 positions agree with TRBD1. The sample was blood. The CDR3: CASAETGVSGNTIYF. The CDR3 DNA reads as TGTGCGAGTGCTGAAACAGGGGTCTCTGGAAACACCATATATTTT.